A single sample is the source of the 8 T cell receptor beta chains below, sequenced in a study of CD8+ T cells in alopecia areata. cDNA prepared by RNA extraction and subsequent reverse transcription served as the template for sequencing. Generated by immunoSEQ multiplex PCR, the TCRdb table keeps only in-frame clones and is missing some. Of about 160,000 clones listed, roughly two thirds are singletons. Noted treatment: oral pan-JAK inhibitor, 5-10 mg twice daily. The sequencing used CD4+ T cells sorted from blood, collected at week 4, from a patient treated with tofacitinib. The source is a human donor with alopecia areata.

This chain joins TRBV10-3 and TRBJ2-5, with a tentative D call TRBD2 (7 bases). Germline CDR1 ENHRY, CDR2 SYGVKD. The CDR3 contains 14 residues. V was cut by 8 bases and J by 3 bases, with 16 bases left in between. The DNA of the CDR3 is TGTGCCATCGCCTGGGGGGGGCTTGAAGAGACCCAGTACTTC. This codes for CAIAWGGLEETQYF.

The chain carries TRBV5-6 and TRBJ1-5, with 10 bases identical to TRBD1. This CDR3 contains 14 residues. V was pared by 4 bases and J by 10 bases, with 8 bases of the junction left unmatched. CDR1 and CDR2 from the germline V gene are SGHDT and YYEEEE. Written as DNA, the CDR3 is TGTGCCAGCAGCGCCGGGACAGGGGATTCTCCCCAGCATTTT. Translating gives CASSAGTGDSPQHF.

The sample holds a few counts of this clone. Other nucleotide sequences in the sample specify the same CDR3. The gene calls are TRBV9 and TRBJ2-2; D unclear. V was shortened by 4 bases and J by 3 bases, with 4 bases between the two germline ends. This CDR3 spans 12 amino acids. Germline CDR1 SGDLS, CDR2 YYNGEE. As DNA, the CDR3 is TGTGCCAGCAGCCCTTACACCGGGGAGCTGTTTTTT. Protein product: CASSPYTGELFF.

This clone showed up just once. For the CDR3, the DNA is TGCGCCAGCAGCGGCCACAGGGTCCACGAGCAGTACTTC. It is translated as CASSGHRVHEQYF. The V and J genes are TRBV5-1 and TRBJ2-7, with D maybe TRBD1 (6 bases). The CDR3 extends over 13 amino acids. The germline V gene has CDR1 SGHRS and CDR2 YFSETQ. V dropped 4 bases and J dropped 5 bases, with 13 bases sitting between them.

This chain joins TRBV29-1 and TRBJ2-3; no definite D call. Trimming took 6 bases from V and 0 from J, leaving 19 bases between them. Germline V gene sequence: CDR1 SQVTM, CDR2 ANQGSEA. The CDR3 has 16 amino acids. CDR3 protein: CSVWGGLSPSTDTQYF. Written as DNA, the CDR3 is TGCAGCGTATGGGGTGGTTTGAGTCCTAGCACAGATACGCAGTATTTT.

Comment on this clone: The same CDR3 is also encoded by other DNA sequences in this sample. The rearrangement uses TRBV30 and TRBJ1-2, with no clear D. The CDR3 is 10 amino acids. Trimming removed 3 bases from V and 4 bases from J, with 3 bases in between. Per the germline V gene, CDR1 is GTSNPN and CDR2 is SVGIG (reference sequence). CDR3 amino acids: CAWRGYGYTF. DNA for the CDR3: TGTGCCTGGAGGGGCTATGGCTACACCTTC.

The chain joins TRBV6-5 to TRBJ1-6, with D uncertain. The CDR3 contains 16 residues. CDR1 is MNHEY, CDR2 SVGAGI, per germline. Deletions cut 3 bases from V and 0 bases from J, with 9 bases between. CDR3 bases: TGTGCCAGCAGTTATTTTTCCGTCTCCTATAATTCACCCCTCCACTTT. This translates into CASSYFSVSYNSPLHF.

V is TRBV14 and J is TRBJ2-5; the match to TRBD1 covers 10 bases. V lost 5 bases, J lost 4 bases, and 4 bases stayed unmatched. The germline CDR1 and CDR2 sequences are SGHDN and FVKESK. The CDR3 has 14 amino acids. The CDR3 region is CASSIRTGGETQYF. The CDR3 nucleotides are TGTGCCAGCAGCATTCGGACAGGGGGAGAGACCCAGTACTTC.